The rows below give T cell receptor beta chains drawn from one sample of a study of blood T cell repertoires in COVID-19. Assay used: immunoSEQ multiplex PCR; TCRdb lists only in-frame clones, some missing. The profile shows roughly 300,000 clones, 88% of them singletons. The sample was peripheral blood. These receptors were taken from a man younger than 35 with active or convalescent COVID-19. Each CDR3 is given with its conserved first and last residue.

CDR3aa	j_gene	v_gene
CASRDSAYTQYF	TRBJ2-3	TRBV2
CASSFSGSTDTQYF	TRBJ2-3	TRBV7-9
CATSDRQLSPYEQYF	TRBJ2-7	TRBV15
CAISGGWDKTTTEAFF	TRBJ1-1	TRBV10-3
CASRETGYNQPQHF	TRBJ1-5	TRBV25-1
CASSPSKNEQFF	TRBJ2-1	TRBV7-9
CASSLQGWELFF	TRBJ2-2	TRBV5-1
CASSQAPRVIEEKAFF	TRBJ1-1	TRBV3-1/TRBV3-2
CASRPTEFSGNTIYF	TRBJ1-3	TRBV5-1
CASSPPLAGKEFF	TRBJ2-1	TRBV7-9
CASSALGQGKNYGYTF	TRBJ1-2	TRBV19
CASSWTSGGAPSYEQYF	TRBJ2-7	TRBV5-1
CASSHGSGGIGEKLFF	TRBJ1-4	TRBV3-1/TRBV3-2
CASSIQGNEQFF	TRBJ2-1	TRBV6-6
CASSTQTGGVDGYTF	TRBJ1-2	TRBV19
CASSEEVYTQYF	TRBJ2-3	TRBV5-1
CASSVTGTGENDGYTF	TRBJ1-2	TRBV9
CAISGGAISSGANVLTF	TRBJ2-6	TRBV10-3
CASSPLRDRDTEAFF	TRBJ1-1	TRBV18
CASTTHKQGRPGNTIYF	TRBJ1-3	TRBV19
CASSQATRAYTEAFF	TRBJ1-1	TRBV3-1/TRBV3-2
CASSIVRGGSEKLFF	TRBJ1-4	TRBV19
CASSRLASSTDTQYF	TRBJ2-3	TRBV6-5
CASSIGTGGTEAFF	TRBJ1-1	TRBV19
CASSLHYTGGPTAGVYNEQFF	TRBJ2-1	TRBV3-1/TRBV3-2
CATSRPRTTPETQYF	TRBJ2-5	TRBV15
CASSSGLTGQGARRSYNEQFF	TRBJ2-1	TRBV27
CASSPGTNYGYTF	TRBJ1-2	TRBV18
CASSEPRQGDEKLFF	TRBJ1-4	TRBV25-1
CSVATGNLWNYEQYF	TRBJ2-7	TRBV29-1
CASSISGDLSEAFF	TRBJ1-1	TRBV19
CASSQSRQGTYEQYF	TRBJ2-7	TRBV6-6
CASSPQPAGGGEKLFF	TRBJ1-4	TRBV18
CASSLTGTYGYTF	TRBJ1-2	TRBV7-8
CASSPIWASADTQYF	TRBJ2-3	TRBV11-2
CASSQLWDRLSNQPQHF	TRBJ1-5	TRBV4-1
CASSEVRRGYSPLHF	TRBJ1-6	TRBV6-1
CASSHPTNRGGSETQYF	TRBJ2-5	TRBV4-1
CATSKITRSYEQYF	TRBJ2-7	TRBV15
CASSQDAGGGEQFF	TRBJ2-1	TRBV3-1/TRBV3-2
CASSYPGAFSYEQYF	TRBJ2-7	TRBV6-6
CATLGGGSGNTIYF	TRBJ1-3	TRBV10-3
CASSPSLRDSYNEQFF	TRBJ2-1	TRBV4-2
CASSSGGGPSTDTQYF	TRBJ2-3	TRBV5-8
CASSSGTTTYNEQFF	TRBJ2-1	TRBV5-5
CASSSITAFDEQFF	TRBJ2-1	TRBV14
CASSVQDSNEKLFF	TRBJ1-4	TRBV25-1
CASSAPVGNTIYF	TRBJ1-3	TRBV5-6
CASSLYRNEKLFF	TRBJ1-4	TRBV27
CASSPSGSYEQYF	TRBJ2-7	TRBV9
CASRAVGGNTEAFF	TRBJ1-1	TRBV19